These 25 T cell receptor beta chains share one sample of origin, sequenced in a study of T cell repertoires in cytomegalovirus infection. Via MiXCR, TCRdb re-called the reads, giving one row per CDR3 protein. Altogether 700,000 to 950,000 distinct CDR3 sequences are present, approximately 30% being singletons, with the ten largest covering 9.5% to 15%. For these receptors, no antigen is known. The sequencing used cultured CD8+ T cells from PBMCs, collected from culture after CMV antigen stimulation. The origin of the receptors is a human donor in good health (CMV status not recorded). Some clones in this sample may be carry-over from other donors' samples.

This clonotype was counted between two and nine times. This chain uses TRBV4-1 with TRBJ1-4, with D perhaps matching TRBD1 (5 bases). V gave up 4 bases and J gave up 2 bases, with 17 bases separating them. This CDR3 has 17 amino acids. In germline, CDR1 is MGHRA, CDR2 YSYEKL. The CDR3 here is CASSPRQPPTTNEKLFF. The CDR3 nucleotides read TGCGCCAGCAGCCCCAGACAGCCTCCGACCACTAATGAAAAACTGTTTTTT.

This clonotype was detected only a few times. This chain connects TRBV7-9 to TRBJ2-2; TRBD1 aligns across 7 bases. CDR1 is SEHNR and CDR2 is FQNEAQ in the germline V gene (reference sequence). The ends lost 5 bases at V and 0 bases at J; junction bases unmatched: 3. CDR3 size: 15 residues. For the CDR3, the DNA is TGTGCCAGCAGCCGGACAGGCCCGAACACCGGGGAGCTGTTTTTT. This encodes CASSRTGPNTGELFF.

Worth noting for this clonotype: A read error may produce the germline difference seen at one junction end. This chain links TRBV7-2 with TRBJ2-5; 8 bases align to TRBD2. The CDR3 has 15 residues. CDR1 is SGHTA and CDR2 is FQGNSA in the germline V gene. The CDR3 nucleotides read TGTGCCTGCAGCCCCGGGACTAGGGTTAAAGAGACCCAGTACTTC. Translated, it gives CACSPGTRVKETQYF. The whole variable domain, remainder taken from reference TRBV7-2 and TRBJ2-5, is GAGVSQSPSNKVTEKGKDVELRCDPISGHTALYWYRQSLGQGLEFLIYFQGNSAPDKSGLPSDRFSAERTGGSVSTLTIQRTQQEDSAVYLCACSPGTRVKETQYFGPGTRLLVL.

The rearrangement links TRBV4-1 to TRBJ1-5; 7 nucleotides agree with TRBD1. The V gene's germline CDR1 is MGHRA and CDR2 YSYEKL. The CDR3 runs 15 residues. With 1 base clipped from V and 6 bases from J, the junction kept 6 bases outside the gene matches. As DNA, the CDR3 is TGCGCCAGCAGCCAAGGAATGGCAGGGGGTCAGCCCCAGCATTTT. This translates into CASSQGMAGGQPQHF.

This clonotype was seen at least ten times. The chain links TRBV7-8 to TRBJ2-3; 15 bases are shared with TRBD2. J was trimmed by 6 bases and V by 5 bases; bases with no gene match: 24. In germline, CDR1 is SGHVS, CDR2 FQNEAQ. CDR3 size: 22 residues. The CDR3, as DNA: TGTGCCAGCAGCCAACCCGGGGCGGGGACTAGCGGGGGGTGGCCTCCCCTCGATACGCAGTATTTT. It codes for CASSQPGAGTSGGWPPLDTQYF.

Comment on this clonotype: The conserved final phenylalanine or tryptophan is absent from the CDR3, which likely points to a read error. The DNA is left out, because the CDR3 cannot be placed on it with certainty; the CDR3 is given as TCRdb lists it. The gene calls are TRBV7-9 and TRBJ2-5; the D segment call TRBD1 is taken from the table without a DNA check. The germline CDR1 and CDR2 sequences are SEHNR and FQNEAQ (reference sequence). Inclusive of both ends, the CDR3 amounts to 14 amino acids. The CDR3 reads CASSSPAGSSEMVL.

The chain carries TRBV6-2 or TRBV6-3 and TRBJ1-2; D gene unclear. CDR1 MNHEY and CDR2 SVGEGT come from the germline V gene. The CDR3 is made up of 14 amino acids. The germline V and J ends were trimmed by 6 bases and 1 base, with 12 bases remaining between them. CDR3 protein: CASSVAHLNYGYTF. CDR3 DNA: TGTGCCAGCAGCGTAGCCCATCTTAACTATGGCTACACCTTC.

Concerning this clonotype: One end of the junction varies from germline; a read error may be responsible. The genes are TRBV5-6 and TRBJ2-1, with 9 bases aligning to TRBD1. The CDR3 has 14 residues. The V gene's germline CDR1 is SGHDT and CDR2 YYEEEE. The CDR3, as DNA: TGTGTCAGCAGGATCGGGACAGGGTGGAATGAGCAGTTCTTC. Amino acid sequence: CVSRIGTGWNEQFF. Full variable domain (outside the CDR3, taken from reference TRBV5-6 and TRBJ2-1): DAGVTQSPTHLIKTRGQQVTLRCSPKSGHDTVSWYQQALGQGPQFIFQYYEEEERQRGNFPDRFSGHQFPNYSSELNVNALLLGDSALYLCVSRIGTGWNEQFFGPGTRLTVL.

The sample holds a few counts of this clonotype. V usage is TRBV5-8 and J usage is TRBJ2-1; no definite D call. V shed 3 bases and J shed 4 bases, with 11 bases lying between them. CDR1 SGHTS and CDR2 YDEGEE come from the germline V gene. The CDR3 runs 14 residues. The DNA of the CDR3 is TGTGCCAGCAGCTACCCAAAAGGGTACAATGAGCAGTTCTTC. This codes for CASSYPKGYNEQFF.

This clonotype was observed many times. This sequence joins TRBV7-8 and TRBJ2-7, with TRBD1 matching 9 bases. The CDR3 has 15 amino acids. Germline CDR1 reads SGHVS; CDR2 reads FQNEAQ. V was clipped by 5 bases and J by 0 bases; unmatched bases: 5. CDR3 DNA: TGTGCCAGCAGCCCCGGGACAGGGCTCTCCTACGAGCAGTACGTC. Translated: CASSPGTGLSYEQYV.

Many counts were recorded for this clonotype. CDR3 coding DNA: TGTGCCAGCAGTTTATGGGGGGGACAGCCCCAGCATTTT. Protein sequence: CASSLWGGQPQHF. The V and J genes are TRBV27 and TRBJ1-5; D perhaps matches TRBD1 (5 bases). There are 13 residues in the CDR3. Germline CDR1 reads MNHEY; CDR2 reads SMNVEV (reference sequence). The V end was cut by 1 base, the J end by 7 bases, with 8 bases between.

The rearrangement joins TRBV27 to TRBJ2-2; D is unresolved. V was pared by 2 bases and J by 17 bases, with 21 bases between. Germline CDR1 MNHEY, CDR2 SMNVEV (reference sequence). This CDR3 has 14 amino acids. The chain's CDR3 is CASSLRNVGTPAFF. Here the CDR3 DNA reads TGTGCCAGCAGTTTAAGAAATGTAGGAACCCCGGCATTTTTT.

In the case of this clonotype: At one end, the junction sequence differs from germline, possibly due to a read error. CDR3 amino acids: CASTPAPTTEKLFF. The CDR3 nucleotides are TGTGCCAGCACCCCGGCTCCCACTACTGAAAAACTGTTTTTT. The chain combines TRBV6-5 with TRBJ1-4; D call uncertain. This CDR3 has 14 residues. The germline V gene has CDR1 MNHEY and CDR2 SVGAGI.

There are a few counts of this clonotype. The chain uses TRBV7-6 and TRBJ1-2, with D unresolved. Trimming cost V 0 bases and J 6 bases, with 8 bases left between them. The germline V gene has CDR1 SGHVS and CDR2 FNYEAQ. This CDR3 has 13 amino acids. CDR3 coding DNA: TGTGCCAGCAGCTTAGCGATTACGGATGGCTACACCTTC. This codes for CASSLAITDGYTF.

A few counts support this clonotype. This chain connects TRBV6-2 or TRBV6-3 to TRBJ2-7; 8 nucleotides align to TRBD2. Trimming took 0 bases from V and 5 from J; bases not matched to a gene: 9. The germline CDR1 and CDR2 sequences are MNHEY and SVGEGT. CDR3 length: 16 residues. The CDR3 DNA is TGTGCCAGCAGTTACTCGCTGGCGGGGGGACTGCACGAGCAGTACTTC. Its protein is CASSYSLAGGLHEQYF.

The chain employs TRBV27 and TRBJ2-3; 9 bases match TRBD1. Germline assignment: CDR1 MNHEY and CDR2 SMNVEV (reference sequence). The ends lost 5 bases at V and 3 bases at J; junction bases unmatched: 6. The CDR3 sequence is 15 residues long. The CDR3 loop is CASSIWTGETDTQYF. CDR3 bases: TGTGCCAGCAGTATATGGACAGGGGAGACAGATACGCAGTATTTT.

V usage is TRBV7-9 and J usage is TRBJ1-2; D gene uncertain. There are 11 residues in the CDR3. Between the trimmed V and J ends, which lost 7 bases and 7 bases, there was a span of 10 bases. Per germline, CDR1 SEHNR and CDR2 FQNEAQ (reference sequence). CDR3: CASNQKIGYTF. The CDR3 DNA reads TGTGCCAGCAATCAGAAGATTGGCTACACCTTC. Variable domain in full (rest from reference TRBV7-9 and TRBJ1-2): DTGVSQNPRHKITKRGQNVTFRCDPISEHNRLYWYRQTLGQGPEFLTYFQNEAQLEKSRLLSDRFSAERPKGSFSTLEIQRTEQGDSAMYLCASNQKIGYTFGSGTRLTVV.

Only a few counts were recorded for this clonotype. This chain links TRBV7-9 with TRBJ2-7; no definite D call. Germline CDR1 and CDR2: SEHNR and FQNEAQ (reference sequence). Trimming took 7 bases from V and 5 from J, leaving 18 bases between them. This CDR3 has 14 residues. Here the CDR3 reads CASTEPGLRHEQYF. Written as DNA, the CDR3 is TGTGCCAGCACCGAACCGGGCCTCAGACACGAGCAGTACTTC. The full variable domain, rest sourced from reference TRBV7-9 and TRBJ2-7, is DTGVSQNPRHKITKRGQNVTFRCDPISEHNRLYWYRQTLGQGPEFLTYFQNEAQLEKSRLLSDRFSAERPKGSFSTLEIQRTEQGDSAMYLCASTEPGLRHEQYFGPGTRLTVT.

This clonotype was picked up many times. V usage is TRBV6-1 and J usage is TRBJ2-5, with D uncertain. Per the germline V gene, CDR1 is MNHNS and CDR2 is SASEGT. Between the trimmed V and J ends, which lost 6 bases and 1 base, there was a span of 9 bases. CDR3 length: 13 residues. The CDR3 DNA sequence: TGTGCCAGCAGAACGGGTTCCCAAGAGACCCAGTACTTC. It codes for CASRTGSQETQYF.

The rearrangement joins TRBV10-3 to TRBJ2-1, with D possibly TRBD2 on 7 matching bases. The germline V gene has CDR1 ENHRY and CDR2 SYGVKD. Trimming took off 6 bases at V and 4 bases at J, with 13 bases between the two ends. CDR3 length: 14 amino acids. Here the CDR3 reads CAISQGGDYNEQFF. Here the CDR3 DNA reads TGTGCCATCAGCCAAGGGGGGGATTACAATGAGCAGTTCTTC.

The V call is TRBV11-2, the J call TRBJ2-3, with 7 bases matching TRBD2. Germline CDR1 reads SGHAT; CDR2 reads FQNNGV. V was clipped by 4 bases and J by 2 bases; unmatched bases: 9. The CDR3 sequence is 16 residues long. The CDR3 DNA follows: TGTGCCAGCAGCTGGCCCGCCAGCGGGGACACAGATACGCAGTATTTT. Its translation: CASSWPASGDTDTQYF.

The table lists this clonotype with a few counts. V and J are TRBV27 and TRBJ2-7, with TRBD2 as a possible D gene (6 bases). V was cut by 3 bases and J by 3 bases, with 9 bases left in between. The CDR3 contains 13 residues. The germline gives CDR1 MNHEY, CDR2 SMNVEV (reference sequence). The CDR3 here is CASSFGSGYEQYV. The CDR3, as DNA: TGTGCCAGCAGTTTTGGTAGCGGCTACGAGCAGTACGTC.

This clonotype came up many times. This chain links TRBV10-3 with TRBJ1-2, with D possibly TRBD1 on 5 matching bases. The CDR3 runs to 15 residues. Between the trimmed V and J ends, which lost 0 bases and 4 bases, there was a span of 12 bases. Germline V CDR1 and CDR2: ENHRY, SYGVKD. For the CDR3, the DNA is TGTGCCATCAGTGAGTCTATAGGGACCTCCTATGGCTACACCTTC. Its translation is CAISESIGTSYGYTF.

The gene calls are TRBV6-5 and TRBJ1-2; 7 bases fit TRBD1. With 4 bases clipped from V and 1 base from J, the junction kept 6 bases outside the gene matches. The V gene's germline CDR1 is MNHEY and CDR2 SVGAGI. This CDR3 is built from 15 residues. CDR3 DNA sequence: TGTGCCAGCAGTTCTACAGGGGCGATTAACTATGGCTACACCTTC. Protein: CASSSTGAINYGYTF.

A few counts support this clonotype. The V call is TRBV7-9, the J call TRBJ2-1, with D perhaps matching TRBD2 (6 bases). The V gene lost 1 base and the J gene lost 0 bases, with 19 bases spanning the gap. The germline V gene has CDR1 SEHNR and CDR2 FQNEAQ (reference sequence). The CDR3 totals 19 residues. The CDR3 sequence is CASSLVVGSGGSSYNEQFF. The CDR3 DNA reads TGTGCCAGCAGCTTAGTGGTGGGTTCTGGGGGGAGCTCCTACAATGAGCAGTTCTTC.